This is a list of T cell receptor beta chains from one sample in a study of control samples from healthy donors and cancer patients. Measured with immunoSEQ multiplex PCR; TCRdb has only the in-frame clones, and not every one. The sample shows under 40,000 clones, around four fifths of them seen only once. Sequencing was carried out using PBMCs. The origin of the receptors is a woman in her fifties or sixties with lung cancer. The CDR3 runs from the conserved cysteine through the conserved F or W. Size tells how often a clone was seen (once, few, many) or the class of an expanded clone, and some rows leave it out.

size | V | CDR3
once | TRBV18 | CASSPVRGLSEAFF
few | TRBV5-5 | CASSLARGGAGELFF
. | TRBV2 | CASFLRPGGDTEAFF
. | TRBV5-1 | CASSPGTGKNIQYF
. | TRBV4-1 | CASSFTPGLYNSPLHF
. | TRBV18 | CASSPPGTGIQPQHF
. | TRBV29-1 | CSVQGQGNTGELFF
few | TRBV7-6 | CASSLGRQETQYF
. | TRBV29-1 | CSARKGGSTEAFF
once | TRBV2 | CAITPRENNEKLFF
. | TRBV19 | CASSMTVNQPQHF
. | TRBV5-5 | CASSPNPTDPNEKLFF
. | TRBV13 | CASSRQGKRYEQYF
. | TRBV19 | CASSIAREQFF
. | TRBV12-3/TRBV12-4 | CASSFGRQPQHF
. | TRBV6-4 | CASSPTSGMGNEQFF
few | TRBV11-2 | CASSSLRSGYSPLHF
. | TRBV5-1 | CASSLHPGEATEAFF
once | TRBV10-3 | CAISEAASGSTDTQYF
. | TRBV6-5 | CASRGAGWAYEQYF
. | TRBV18 | CASSPPSREWPYNSPLHF
. | TRBV6-1 | CASSVQGTAANTEAFF
. | TRBV9 | CASSGGVSSTEAFF
once | TRBV19 | CASSSPGGLEQYF
few | TRBV15 | CATSRDVVRGRGQETQYF
. | TRBV15 | CATSRGSGVQETQYF
. | TRBV14 | CASSQSSYEQYF
. | TRBV7-8 | CASSRRTGSGNTIYF
. | TRBV9 | CASSVGVQDTQYF
. | TRBV19 | CASSMGPGTERGTGELFF
. | TRBV24-1 | CATSETWTENYEQYF
once | TRBV5-4 | CASRSGLRGNGELFF
once | TRBV7-2 | CASSLAGQAYSSGANVLTF
. | TRBV7-3 | CASSPAVQGYGYTF
. | TRBV28 | CASSLLTSGSEADTQYF
. | TRBV15 | CATSRDLEETQYF
. | TRBV27 | CASSKFNEQFF
. | TRBV3-1/TRBV3-2 | CASSFRGTGELFF
. | TRBV3-1/TRBV3-2 | CASSPDSGSLSHEQFF
. | TRBV25-1 | CASTSSSVGYEQYF
. | TRBV3-1/TRBV3-2 | CASSAQGGRGTEAFF
. | TRBV5-1 | CASSRERPGLQGYTF
. | TRBV10-2 | CASVGQETQYF
. | TRBV4-3 | CASRDATGTGDSPLHF